The next 23 T cell receptor beta chains were all read from a single sample in a study of blood T cell repertoires in COVID-19. The repertoire was sequenced with immunoSEQ multiplex PCR; TCRdb's copy has only in-frame clones and lacks some. The sample holds more than 400,000 clones, about 90% seen once. Sequenced: PBMCs or T cells enriched from blood (not recorded which). The receptors here all came from a man between 18 and 35 years old who had recovered from COVID-19.

The genes are TRBV7-2 and TRBJ1-1; no definite D call. Between the trimmed V and J ends, which lost 2 bases and 1 base, there was a span of 5 bases. The CDR3 contains 13 residues. Germline CDR1 is SGHTA and CDR2 is FQGNSA. In DNA form, the CDR3 reads TGTGCCAGCAGCTTAATGGCGAACACTGAAGCTTTCTTT. It encodes CASSLMANTEAFF.

This chain connects TRBV24-1 to TRBJ1-4; D unresolved. The CDR3 sequence is 14 residues long. The V end was cut by 5 bases, the J end by 3 bases, with 9 bases between. Germline V gives CDR1 KGHDR, CDR2 SFDVKD. The CDR3 spells CATSVFSANEKLFF. The CDR3 DNA reads TGTGCCACCAGTGTTTTTTCCGCTAATGAAAAACTGTTTTTT.

The genes are TRBV4-1 and TRBJ1-5; TRBD1 agrees at 7 bases. Germline lookup yields CDR1 MGHRA and CDR2 YSYEKL. The CDR3 runs to 14 residues. J lost 5 bases, V lost 4 bases, and 5 bases had no gene match. The DNA of the CDR3 is TGCGCCAGCAGCCCCACAGGGGCAGATCAGCCCCAGCATTTT. It yields the protein CASSPTGADQPQHF.

The rearrangement links TRBV18 to TRBJ1-2; 7 nucleotides match TRBD1. Per germline, CDR1 KGHSH and CDR2 LQKENI. V gave up 2 bases and J gave up 8 bases; unmatched junction bases: 14. The CDR3 is 16 amino acids. The CDR3 protein is CASSPALQQGKRGYTF. DNA of the CDR3: TGTGCCAGCTCACCAGCACTGCAACAGGGGAAGAGAGGCTACACCTTC.

This chain joins TRBV13 and TRBJ2-1; D is possibly TRBD1 (7 bases). The germline V gene has CDR1 PRHDT and CDR2 FYEKMQ (reference sequence). The CDR3 totals 18 residues. Trimming removed 6 bases from V and 9 bases from J, with 30 bases in between. The CDR3 DNA is TGTGCCAGCAGACCCTTAACGGTTGCGGGGACAGTTACAACTGAGCAGTTCTTC. Protein sequence: CASRPLTVAGTVTTEQFF.

This chain links TRBV5-4 with TRBJ2-2; D call uncertain. The CDR3 length is 14 residues. Germline assignment: CDR1 SGHNT and CDR2 YYREEE (reference sequence). Trimming removed 1 base at V and 4 bases at J, with 8 bases between. The CDR3 sequence is CASSLSRGTGELFF. The CDR3 region has the DNA TGTGCCAGCAGCTTGTCAAGAGGCACCGGGGAGCTGTTTTTT.

A single count supports this clone. V is TRBV7-8 and J is TRBJ2-7; D gene ambiguous. CDR3 length equals 12 residues. Deletions cut 5 bases from V and 1 base from J, with 6 bases between. CDR1 is SGHVS, CDR2 FQNEAQ, per germline. In nucleotides, the CDR3 is TGTGCCAGCAGCCCGTTGTCCTACGAGCAGTACTTC. This translates into CASSPLSYEQYF.

The chain links TRBV30 to TRBJ2-1, with 10 positions matching TRBD2. Trimming removed 3 bases from V and 2 bases from J; junction bases left unmatched: 10. The CDR3 consists of 17 residues. Per germline, CDR1 GTSNPN and CDR2 SVGIG (reference sequence). In nucleotides, the CDR3 is TGTGCCTGGAGCCGACTTCTAGCGGGAGAGCCCTACAATGAGCAGTTCTTC. Residues: CAWSRLLAGEPYNEQFF.

This clone was counted only a few times. The genes are TRBV7-9 and TRBJ1-1, with a weak D call TRBD1 (5 bases). Trimming pared 5 bases from V and 6 bases from J, leaving 16 bases between. The CDR3 covers 14 residues. From germline, CDR1 is SEHNR and CDR2 FQNEAQ (reference sequence). CDR3 amino acids: CASSPPDSIAEAFF. In nucleotides, the CDR3 is TGTGCCAGCAGCCCCCCCGACAGTATCGCTGAAGCTTTCTTT.

The chain is built from TRBV30 and TRBJ1-6, with D unresolved. The length of the CDR3 is 17 residues. The V and J ends lost 3 bases and 0 bases respectively, with 15 bases between them. Germline loops: CDR1 GTSNPN, CDR2 SVGIG (reference sequence). The CDR3 is CAWSLTGSSSYNSPLHF. The CDR3 bases are TGTGCCTGGAGCCTAACCGGTAGTAGCTCCTATAATTCACCCCTCCACTTT.

The chain uses TRBV6-4 and TRBJ1-2; 8 bases match TRBD1. The CDR3 consists of 13 residues. From germline, CDR1 is MRHNA and CDR2 SNTAGT. V dropped 6 bases and J dropped 4; count of bases not matched to a gene: 4. As DNA, the CDR3 is TGTGCCAGCAGCGATACAGGGGGCTATGGCTACACCTTC. Translating it yields CASSDTGGYGYTF.

This clone appeared once. The genes are TRBV19 and TRBJ1-6, with 11 bases matching TRBD1. The CDR3 is made up of 14 amino acids. CDR1 LNHDA and CDR2 SQIVND come from the germline V gene (reference sequence). V dropped 6 bases and J dropped 8; count of bases not matched to a gene: 3. The CDR3 here is CASRGQGAYSPLHF. The CDR3 DNA sequence: TGTGCCAGTAGAGGACAGGGGGCTTATTCACCCCTCCACTTT.

This chain uses TRBV27 with TRBJ1-2; TRBD1 matches 8 bases. Germline-derived CDR1 and CDR2 are MNHEY and SMNVEV (reference sequence). This CDR3 spans 14 amino acids. V shed 4 bases, J shed 0 bases, and the junction held 1 base outside the gene matches. As DNA, the CDR3 is TGTGCCAGCAGTTCGGACAGGGCTAACTATGGCTACACCTTC. Amino acids: CASSSDRANYGYTF.

As to this clone: Sequence at one end of the junction differs from germline and may be a read error. The V call is TRBV6-1, the J call TRBJ2-7; 7 nucleotides line up with TRBD1. The CDR3 sequence is 11 residues long. The germline V gene encodes CDR1 MNHNS and CDR2 SASEGT. DNA for the CDR3: TGTGCCAGCAGTGAAAGGGGGCCTCGTAGCTTC. This sequence encodes CASSERGPRSF.

This chain connects TRBV7-9 to TRBJ2-7; 9 bases match TRBD2. Trimming removed 5 bases from V and 6 bases from J; junction bases left unmatched: 8. Germline V gene sequence: CDR1 SEHNR, CDR2 FQNEAQ (reference sequence). The CDR3 loop spans 14 amino acids. Here the CDR3 reads CASSVQRGETEQYF. In nucleotides, the CDR3 is TGTGCCAGCAGCGTCCAGCGGGGGGAAACCGAGCAGTACTTC.

The chain links TRBV10-2 to TRBJ1-2, with D possibly TRBD1 on 5 matching bases. Per germline, CDR1 WSHSY and CDR2 SAAADI. This CDR3 is 17 amino acids long. The V and J ends lost 2 bases and 5 bases respectively, with 21 bases between them. This CDR3 reads CASSEATLQENFYGYTF. CDR3 sequence (DNA): TGCGCCAGCAGTGAGGCAACGCTACAGGAAAACTTTTATGGCTACACCTTC.

The rearrangement joins TRBV2 to TRBJ2-1; D is uncertain. This CDR3 is 8 amino acids long. In germline, CDR1 is SNHLY, CDR2 FYNNEI. Trimming cost V 6 bases and J 13 bases, with 4 bases left between them. The CDR3 protein is CASSLQFF. Written as DNA, the CDR3 is TGTGCCAGCAGCCTTCAGTTCTTC.

This clone appeared a few times. This chain's CDR3 is CASTLGETQYF. The DNA of the CDR3 is TGTGCCAGCACCCTCGGAGAGACCCAGTACTTC. The chain links TRBV7-9 to TRBJ2-5; D not certain. CDR1 SEHNR and CDR2 FQNEAQ come from the germline V gene (reference sequence). The V gene lost 7 bases and the J gene lost 4 bases, with 7 bases spanning the gap. This CDR3 region has 11 residues.

V gene TRBV7-9 combines with J gene TRBJ1-1; D is unclear. CDR1 is SEHNR, CDR2 FQNEAQ, per germline (reference sequence). V was trimmed by 5 bases and J by 0 bases, leaving 10 bases between them. The CDR3 is 14 residues long. CDR3 coding DNA: TGTGCCAGCAGCAAAAGTCGGGTGAACACTGAAGCTTTCTTT. Translated, it gives CASSKSRVNTEAFF.

The chain recombines TRBV11-2 with TRBJ1-3; D unclear. The CDR3 is made up of 13 amino acids. Per germline, CDR1 SGHAT and CDR2 FQNNGV. V lost 1 base to trimming and J lost 12 bases, with 13 bases between them. As DNA, the CDR3 is TGTGCCAGCAGCTTAGCCCCCGCTAGTGGCATATATTTT. As protein: CASSLAPASGIYF.

This sequence joins TRBV7-3 and TRBJ2-3; D call uncertain. The CDR3 totals 13 residues. V was shortened by 4 bases and J by 1 base, with 6 bases between the two germline ends. The germline V gene encodes CDR1 SGHTA and CDR2 FQGTGA. DNA of the CDR3: TGTGCCAGCAGCTGGGCCGGCACAGATACGCAGTATTTT. It translates to CASSWAGTDTQYF.

The chain combines TRBV3-1 (or the pseudogene TRBV3-2) with TRBJ1-6, with D unresolved. Trimming cost V 0 bases and J 4 bases, with 4 bases left between them. Per germline, CDR1 LGHDT and CDR2 YNNKEL (reference sequence). The CDR3 length is 14 residues. As DNA, the CDR3 is TGTGCCAGCAGCCAAGACAATTATAATTCACCCCTCCACTTT. Its protein product is CASSQDNYNSPLHF.

The V call is TRBV6-5, the J call TRBJ2-1, with D possibly TRBD1 on 5 matching bases. V was clipped by 2 bases and J by 2 bases, with 10 bases between them. This CDR3 spans 15 amino acids. The germline V gene has CDR1 MNHEY and CDR2 SVGAGI. For the CDR3, the DNA is TGTGCCAGCAGTTACAGGCAGGGCCCCTACAATGAGCAGTTCTTC. This translates into CASSYRQGPYNEQFF.